Listed below are T cell receptor beta chains from one sample, sequenced in a study of T cells in Graves' hyperthyroidism and ophthalmopathy. Each CDR3 protein is one row after TCRdb ran MiXCR on the multiplex PCR reads. Of around 300,000 distinct CDR3 sequences in the sample, around 14% were seen once. The source material was blood. These receptors were collected from a woman aged 25 to 39 with Graves' hyperthyroidism. Both conserved end residues are part of each CDR3. A D gene is named only where the DNA matches it firmly. The size of a clone is reported for some rows only, either as once, few or many, or as a class for expanded clones.

cdr3_nt cdr3_aa j_call clone_size d_call v_call
TGTGCCAGCAGTTACTCGGTCGGCACAGATACGCAGTATTTT CASSYSVGTDTQYF TRBJ2-3 NA NA TRBV6-5
TGTGCCAGCAGTGACGACGGAACCAGCTCCTACGAGCAGTACTTC CASSDDGTSSYEQYF TRBJ2-7 many NA TRBV2
TGTGCCACCAGCGGATACCCTACGGAACAGGGAAAAGGGCCAGATACGCAGTATTTT CATSGYPTEQGKGPDTQYF TRBJ2-3 many NA TRBV15
TGTGCCACCAGTGATTACAGGGATGGCTACACCTTC CATSDYRDGYTF TRBJ1-2 many NA TRBV24-1
TGTGCCAGCAGCCTTCAGCTTATGACTGGGACTAGCGGGAGGTGGTACGAGCAGTACTTC CASSLQLMTGTSGRWYEQYF TRBJ2-7 NA TRBD2 TRBV4-2
TGTGCCAGCAGGCTGGAGGGGGCGAACACTGAAGCTTTCTTT CASRLEGANTEAFF TRBJ1-1 few TRBD1 TRBV2
TGTGCCAGCAGCTTCGGACACTCCACAGATACGCAGTATTTT CASSFGHSTDTQYF TRBJ2-3 many NA TRBV11-1
TGTGCCAGCAGCTTAGGTGGTGGCAGGGTTCAAGAGCAGTACTTC CASSLGGGRVQEQYF TRBJ2-7 many NA TRBV11-2
TGCAGTGCTCAAACAGGGGGCCCAGATACGCAGTATTTT CSAQTGGPDTQYF TRBJ2-3 many TRBD1 TRBV20-1
TGTGCCATCAGTGAGCTCCCCTCACATGAGCAGTTCTTC CAISELPSHEQFF TRBJ2-1 few NA TRBV10-3
TGTGCCAGCAGTTTTAGGGGGTCCGGCACTGAAGCTTTCTTT CASSFRGSGTEAFF TRBJ1-1 many NA TRBV27
TGTGCCAGCAGCAACCCGGGGACTAGACGCAATGAGCAGTTCTTC CASSNPGTRRNEQFF TRBJ2-1 many TRBD2 TRBV2
TGCGCCAGCTACCACAGCGAGCAGTACTTC CASYHSEQYF TRBJ2-7 many NA TRBV10-2
TGTGCCAGCAGCTCTTCCGGGACAAAACAAGAGACCCAGTACTTC CASSSSGTKQETQYF TRBJ2-5 many NA TRBV7-3
TGTGCCAGCAGTTCTCTCCTTCGGACTGAAGCTTTCTTT CASSSLLRTEAFF TRBJ1-1 many NA TRBV12-3/TRBV12-4
TGTGCCAGCACCGAGGGACACGGCGTAGGTTTCCAGTACTTC CASTEGHGVGFQYF TRBJ2-5 many NA TRBV2
TGTGCCAGCACCCCCATCCGGGACACCTACAATGAGCAGTTCTTC CASTPIRDTYNEQFF TRBJ2-1 few NA TRBV6-2/TRBV6-3
TGTGCCAGCAGCCCTACACGGGGACTGGATTACGAGCAGTACTTC CASSPTRGLDYEQYF TRBJ2-7 many NA TRBV11-2
TGTGCCAGCAGCTTACACGGACCCTATTCACCCCTCCACTTT CASSLHGPYSPLHF TRBJ1-6 many NA TRBV13
TGTGCCAGCAGCCCCCGCGGACAGTACAATGAGCAGTTCTTC CASSPRGQYNEQFF TRBJ2-1 many NA TRBV11-2
TGTGCCAGCAGTGACTCTGTGGGGCCAAAGCGAGGCTACACCTTC CASSDSVGPKRGYTF TRBJ1-2 NA NA TRBV6-4
TGTGCCAGCAGCCCCTCCCTTGGGGGCGAGCAGTACTTC CASSPSLGGEQYF TRBJ2-7 many NA TRBV7-9
TGTGCCAGCAGGCGGACTAGCGGACTGAGGGAGCAGTACTTC CASRRTSGLREQYF TRBJ2-7 many TRBD2 TRBV6-1
TGTGCCAGCAGTGCTGGGGAGCAATACTATGGCTACACCTTC CASSAGEQYYGYTF TRBJ1-2 many NA TRBV2
TGTGCCAGCAACCTAGCGGGAGAGTCCGATACGCAGTATTTT CASNLAGESDTQYF TRBJ2-3 many TRBD2 TRBV2
TGTGCCAGCAGCTTTACCGGGACTAGCGGGAGTACTGAGCAGTTCTTC CASSFTGTSGSTEQFF TRBJ2-1 few TRBD2 TRBV7-2
TGTGCCAGCAGAGCCGAGGACTCCTACGAGCAGTACTTC CASRAEDSYEQYF TRBJ2-7 many NA TRBV28
TGTGCCAGCAGGCATTTACCGGGACCCTACTTCCCCCTCCACTTT CASRHLPGPYFPLHF TRBJ1-6 many NA TRBV2
TGTGCCAGCATCACCGGGACTACCACCTACGAGCAGTACTTC CASITGTTTYEQYF TRBJ2-7 many TRBD2 TRBV28
TGTGCCAGCAGTTACCTCGGGACTAGGACTGTTGAGCAGTTCTTC CASSYLGTRTVEQFF TRBJ2-1 many TRBD2 TRBV28
TGTGCCAGCAGCAGGGACAGCCAAACACACTATGGCTACACCTTC CASSRDSQTHYGYTF TRBJ1-2 many TRBD1 TRBV7-2
TGCAGTGCTGACCGAACATCAGACCTAGAGCAGTACTTC CSADRTSDLEQYF TRBJ2-7 few NA TRBV20-1
TGCAGTTCAAGGCAATCTCCAGAGAGCCCCTACGAGCAGTACTTC CSSRQSPESPYEQYF TRBJ2-7 few NA TRBV20-1
TGTGCCAGCAGCCTCGGGACACCAATTTACAATGAGCAGTTCTTC CASSLGTPIYNEQFF TRBJ2-1 NA NA TRBV27
TGTGCCAGCAGCGCCAAAAGGAACACCGGGGAGCTGTTTTTT CASSAKRNTGELFF TRBJ2-2 many NA TRBV7-2
TGCAGTGCTCTGCTGACAGGGTATCAATCCGGGGAGCTGTTTTTT CSALLTGYQSGELFF TRBJ2-2 NA TRBD1 TRBV20-1
TGTGCCACCGGCGGGCGTGGTTTGAGTCCCTACGAGCAGTACTTC CATGGRGLSPYEQYF TRBJ2-7 NA NA TRBV15
TGTGCCAGCAGTTACCGGCAGGGTCGAACGCCCCAGCATTTT CASSYRQGRTPQHF TRBJ1-5 many NA TRBV6-5
TGTGCCAGCAGCTTAGCGGGAGGCGGGGAGACCCAGTACTTC CASSLAGGGETQYF TRBJ2-5 many TRBD2 TRBV2
TGCAGTGCTCACCGTAGCGGGAGGGACTCTAGCACAGATACGCAGTATTTT CSAHRSGRDSSTDTQYF TRBJ2-3 few TRBD2 TRBV20-1
TGTGCCAGCAGACCCGCGAGGGGTTTCGGGACCCAGTACTTC CASRPARGFGTQYF TRBJ2-5 many NA TRBV28
TGTGCCAGCAGCCAAAGGGCGGCAGGGAGGTACGAGCAGTACTTC CASSQRAAGRYEQYF TRBJ2-7 NA NA TRBV27
TGTGCCACCAGTGATTTCGGGGATGAAGCTTTCTTT CATSDFGDEAFF TRBJ1-1 NA NA TRBV24-1
TGCAGTGCCGACTGGAACACCGGGGAGCTGTTTTTT CSADWNTGELFF TRBJ2-2 few NA TRBV20-1
TGTGCCAGCAGCCAAAGAACGGGACAGGGGGCGTCTGGCTACACCTTC CASSQRTGQGASGYTF TRBJ1-2 NA TRBD1 TRBV11-2
TGTGCCAGCAGCACCACAGGAGCCTACGAGCAGTACTTC CASSTTGAYEQYF TRBJ2-7 many NA TRBV28
TGTGCCAGCAGCCCAACTAGCGGGATCAACAATGAGCAGTTCTTC CASSPTSGINNEQFF TRBJ2-1 NA TRBD2 TRBV28
TGCAGTGCTCCCATACGACTAGCGGGAGGGGTCACAGATACGCAGTATTTT CSAPIRLAGGVTDTQYF TRBJ2-3 NA TRBD2 TRBV20-1
TGCAGTGCCAGGGAAGGGAGCACTGAAGCTTTCTTT CSAREGSTEAFF TRBJ1-1 many NA TRBV20-1
TGTGCCACCAGTGATTCCGGCCAGGGGGCGGGTATATTGAACCAAGAGACCCAGTACTTC CATSDSGQGAGILNQETQYF TRBJ2-5 many TRBD1 TRBV24-1
TGTGCCACCAGCACCCGAGACAGAGTCACTGAAGCTTTCTTT CATSTRDRVTEAFF TRBJ1-1 few NA TRBV15
TGTGCCAGCAGGCGTGACAGGGTGAACACCGGGGAGCTGTTTTTT CASRRDRVNTGELFF TRBJ2-2 few TRBD1 TRBV27
TGTGCCATCAGTGAGGGTTCCGGGGAGCTGTTTTTT CAISEGSGELFF TRBJ2-2 few NA TRBV10-3
TGTGCCCACGCGGGAGAACCCTACGAGCAGTACTTC CAHAGEPYEQYF TRBJ2-7 many TRBD2 TRBV28
TGTGTCAGCCGGCAGTTGAATGAAAAACTGTTTTTT CVSRQLNEKLFF TRBJ1-4 NA NA TRBV28